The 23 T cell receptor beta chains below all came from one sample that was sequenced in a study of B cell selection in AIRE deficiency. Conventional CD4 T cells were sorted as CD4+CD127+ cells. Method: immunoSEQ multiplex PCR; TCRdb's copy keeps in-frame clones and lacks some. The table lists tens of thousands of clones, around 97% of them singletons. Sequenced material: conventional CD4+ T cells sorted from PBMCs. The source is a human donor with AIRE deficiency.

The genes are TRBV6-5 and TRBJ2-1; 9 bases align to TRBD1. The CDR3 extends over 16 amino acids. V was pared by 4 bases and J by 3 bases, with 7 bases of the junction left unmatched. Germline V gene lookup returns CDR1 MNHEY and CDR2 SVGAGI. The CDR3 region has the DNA TGTGCCAGCAGTTTCATACAGGGGGCCCTCTACAATGAGCAGTTCTTC. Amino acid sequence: CASSFIQGALYNEQFF.

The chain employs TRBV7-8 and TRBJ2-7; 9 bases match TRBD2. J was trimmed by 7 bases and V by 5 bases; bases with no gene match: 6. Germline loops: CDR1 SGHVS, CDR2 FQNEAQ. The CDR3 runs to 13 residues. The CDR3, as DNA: TGTGCCAGCAGCGAGCGGGAGGTGAAAGAGCAGTACTTC. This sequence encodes CASSEREVKEQYF.

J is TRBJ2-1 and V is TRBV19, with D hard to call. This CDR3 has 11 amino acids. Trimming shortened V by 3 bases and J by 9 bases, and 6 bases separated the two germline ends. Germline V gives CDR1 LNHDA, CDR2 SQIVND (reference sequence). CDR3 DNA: TGTGCCAGTAGTATTTTCAGTGAGCAGTTCTTC. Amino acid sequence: CASSIFSEQFF.

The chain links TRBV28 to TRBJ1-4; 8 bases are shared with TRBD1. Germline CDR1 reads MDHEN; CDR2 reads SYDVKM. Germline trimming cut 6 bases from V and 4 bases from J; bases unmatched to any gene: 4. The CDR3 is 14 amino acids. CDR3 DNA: TGTGCCAGCAGCCCTACAGGGGGTAATGAAAAACTGTTTTTT. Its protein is CASSPTGGNEKLFF.

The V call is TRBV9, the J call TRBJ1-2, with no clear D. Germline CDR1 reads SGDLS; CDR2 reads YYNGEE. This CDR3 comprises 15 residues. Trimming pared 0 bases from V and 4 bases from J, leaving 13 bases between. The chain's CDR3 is CASSVAERAGYGYTF. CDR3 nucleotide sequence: TGTGCCAGCAGCGTAGCTGAAAGGGCAGGCTATGGCTACACCTTC.

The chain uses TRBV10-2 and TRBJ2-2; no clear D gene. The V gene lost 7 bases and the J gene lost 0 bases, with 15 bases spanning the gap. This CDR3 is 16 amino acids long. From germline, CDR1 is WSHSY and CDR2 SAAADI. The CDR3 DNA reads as TGCGCCAGCAAAGAGAACCCAGGCTCGAACACCGGGGAGCTGTTTTTT. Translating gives CASKENPGSNTGELFF.

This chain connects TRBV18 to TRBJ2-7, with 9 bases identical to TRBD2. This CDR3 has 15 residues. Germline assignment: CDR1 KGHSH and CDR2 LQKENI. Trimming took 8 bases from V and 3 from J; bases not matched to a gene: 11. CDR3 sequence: CASTNRLAGIYEQYF. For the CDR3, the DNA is TGTGCCAGCACGAACCGCCTAGCGGGGATCTACGAGCAGTACTTC.

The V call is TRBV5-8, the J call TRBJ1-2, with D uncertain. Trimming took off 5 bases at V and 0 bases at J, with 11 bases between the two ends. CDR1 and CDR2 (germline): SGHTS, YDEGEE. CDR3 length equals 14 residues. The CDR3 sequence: CASSWGGTNYGYTF. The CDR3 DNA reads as TGTGCCAGCAGTTGGGGAGGGACTAACTATGGCTACACCTTC.

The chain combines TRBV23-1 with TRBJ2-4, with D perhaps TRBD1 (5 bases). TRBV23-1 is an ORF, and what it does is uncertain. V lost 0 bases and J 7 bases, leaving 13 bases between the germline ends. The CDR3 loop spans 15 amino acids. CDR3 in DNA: TGCGCCAGCAGTCAATCGCAACAGGTTTGGAACATTCAGTACTTC. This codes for CASSQSQQVWNIQYF.

The CDR3 region is CASSIGTSGQIEQFF. The CDR3 bases are TGTGCCAGCAGTATTGGGACTAGCGGGCAGATAGAGCAGTTCTTC. The V gene is TRBV6-6, the J gene TRBJ2-1, with 12 nucleotides matching TRBD2. Germline loops: CDR1 MNHNY, CDR2 SVGAGI (reference sequence). There are 15 residues in the CDR3. The junction had 9 bases not matched to a gene; V was cut back by 5 bases and J by 10 bases.

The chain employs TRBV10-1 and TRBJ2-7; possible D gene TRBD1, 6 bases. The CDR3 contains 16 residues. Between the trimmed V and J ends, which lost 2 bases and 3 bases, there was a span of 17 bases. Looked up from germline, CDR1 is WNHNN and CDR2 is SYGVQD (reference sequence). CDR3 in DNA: TGCGCCAGCAGTGAGGGGCCCCCCGACAGGTACTACGAGCAGTACTTC. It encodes CASSEGPPDRYYEQYF.

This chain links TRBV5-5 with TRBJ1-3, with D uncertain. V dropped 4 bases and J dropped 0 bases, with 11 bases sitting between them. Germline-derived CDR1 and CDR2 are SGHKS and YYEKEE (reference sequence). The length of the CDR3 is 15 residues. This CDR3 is CASSPGWGSGNTIYF. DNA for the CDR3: TGTGCCAGCAGCCCGGGTTGGGGCTCTGGAAACACCATATATTTT. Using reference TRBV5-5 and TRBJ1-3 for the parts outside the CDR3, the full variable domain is DAGVTQSPTHLIKTRGQQVTLRCSPISGHKSVSWYQQVLGQGPQFIFQYYEKEERGRGNFPDRFSARQFPNYSSELNVNALLLGDSALYLCASSPGWGSGNTIYFGEGSWLTVV.

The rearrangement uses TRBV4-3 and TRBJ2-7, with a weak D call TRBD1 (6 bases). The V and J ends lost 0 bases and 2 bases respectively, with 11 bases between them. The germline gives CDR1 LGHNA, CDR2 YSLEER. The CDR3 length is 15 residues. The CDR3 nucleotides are TGCGCCAGCAGCCAAGAGCGACAGGTTCCCTACGAGCAGTACTTC. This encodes CASSQERQVPYEQYF.

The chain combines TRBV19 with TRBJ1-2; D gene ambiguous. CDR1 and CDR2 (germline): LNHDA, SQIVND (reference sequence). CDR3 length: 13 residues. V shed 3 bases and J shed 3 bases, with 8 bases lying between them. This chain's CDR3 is CASSIQDHYGYTF. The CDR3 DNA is TGTGCCAGTAGTATCCAGGACCACTATGGCTACACCTTC.

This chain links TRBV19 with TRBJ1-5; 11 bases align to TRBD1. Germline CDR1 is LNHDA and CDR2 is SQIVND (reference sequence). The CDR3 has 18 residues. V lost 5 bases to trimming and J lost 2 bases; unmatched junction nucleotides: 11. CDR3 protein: CASSSWDRGENGNQPQHF. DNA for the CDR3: TGTGCCAGTAGTTCCTGGGACAGGGGGGAGAATGGCAATCAGCCCCAGCATTTT. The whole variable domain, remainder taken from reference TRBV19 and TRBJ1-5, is DGGITQSPKYLFRKEGQNVTLSCEQNLNHDAMYWYRQDPGQGLRLIYYSQIVNDFQKGDIAEGYSVSREKKESFPLTVTSAQKNPTAFYLCASSSWDRGENGNQPQHFGDGTRLSIL.

CDR3 residues: CASSPTGTGDEQFF. CDR3 sequence (DNA): TGTGCCAGCAGCCCCACCGGAACAGGCGACGAGCAGTTCTTC. The chain couples TRBV5-4 to TRBJ2-1, with D tentatively TRBD1 (5 bases). The V end lost 4 bases, the J end lost 10 bases, and 18 bases lay between the germline ends. The CDR3 spans 14 residues. Germline V lookup: CDR1 SGHNT, CDR2 YYREEE (reference sequence). Combining the CDR3 with reference TRBV5-4 and TRBJ2-1 gives the whole variable domain ETGVTQSPTHLIKTRGQQVTLRCSSQSGHNTVSWYQQALGQGPQFIFQYYREEENGRGNFPPRFSGLQFPNYSSELNVNALELDDSALYLCASSPTGTGDEQFFGPGTRLTVL.

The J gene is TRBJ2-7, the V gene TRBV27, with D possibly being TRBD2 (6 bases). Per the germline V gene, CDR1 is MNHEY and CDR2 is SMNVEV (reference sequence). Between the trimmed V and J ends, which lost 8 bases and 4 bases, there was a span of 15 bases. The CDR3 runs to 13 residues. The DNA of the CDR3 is TGTGCCAGCGGAGGGGTAATAGGGTACGAGCAGTACTTC. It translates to CASGGVIGYEQYF.

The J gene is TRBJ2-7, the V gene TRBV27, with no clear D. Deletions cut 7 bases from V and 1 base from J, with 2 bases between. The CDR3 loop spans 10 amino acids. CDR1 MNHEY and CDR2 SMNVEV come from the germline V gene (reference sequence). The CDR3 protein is CASTSYEQYF. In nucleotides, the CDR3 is TGTGCCAGCACGTCCTACGAGCAGTACTTC.

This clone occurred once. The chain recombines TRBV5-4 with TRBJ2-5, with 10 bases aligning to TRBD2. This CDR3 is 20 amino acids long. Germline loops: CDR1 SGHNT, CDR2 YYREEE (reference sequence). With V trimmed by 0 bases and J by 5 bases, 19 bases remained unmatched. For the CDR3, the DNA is TGTGCCAGCAGCTTGGTTACCTTTAGCGGGAGGCACCCCCCGGGGGAGACCCAGTACTTC. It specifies CASSLVTFSGRHPPGETQYF. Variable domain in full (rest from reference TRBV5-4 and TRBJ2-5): ETGVTQSPTHLIKTRGQQVTLRCSSQSGHNTVSWYQQALGQGPQFIFQYYREEENGRGNFPPRFSGLQFPNYSSELNVNALELDDSALYLCASSLVTFSGRHPPGETQYFGPGTRLLVL.

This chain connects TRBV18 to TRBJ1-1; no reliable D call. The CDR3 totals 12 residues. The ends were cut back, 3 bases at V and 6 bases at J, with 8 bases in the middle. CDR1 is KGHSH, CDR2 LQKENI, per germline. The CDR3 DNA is TGTGCCAGCTCACCCCGGGAAGCTGAAGCTTTCTTT. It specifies CASSPREAEAFF.

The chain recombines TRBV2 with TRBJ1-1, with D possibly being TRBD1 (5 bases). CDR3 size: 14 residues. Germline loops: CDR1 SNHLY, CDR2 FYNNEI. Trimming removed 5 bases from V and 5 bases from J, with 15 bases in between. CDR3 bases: TGTGCCAGCAGTTTTCGGTGGGGCGGGACTGAAGCTTTCTTT. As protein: CASSFRWGGTEAFF.

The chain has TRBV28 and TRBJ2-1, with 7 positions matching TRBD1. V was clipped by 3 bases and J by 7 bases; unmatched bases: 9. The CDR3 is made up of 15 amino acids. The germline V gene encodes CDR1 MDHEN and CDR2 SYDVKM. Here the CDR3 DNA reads TGTGCCAGCAGTTTTAGGGGGCGATTAGGGAATGAGCAGTTCTTC. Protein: CASSFRGRLGNEQFF.

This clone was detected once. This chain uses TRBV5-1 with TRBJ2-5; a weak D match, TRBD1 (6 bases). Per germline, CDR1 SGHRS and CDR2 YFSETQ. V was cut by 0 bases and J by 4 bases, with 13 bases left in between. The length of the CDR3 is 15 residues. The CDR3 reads CASSLGASRGETQYF. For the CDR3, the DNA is TGCGCCAGCAGCTTGGGGGCTAGCAGGGGAGAGACCCAGTACTTC.